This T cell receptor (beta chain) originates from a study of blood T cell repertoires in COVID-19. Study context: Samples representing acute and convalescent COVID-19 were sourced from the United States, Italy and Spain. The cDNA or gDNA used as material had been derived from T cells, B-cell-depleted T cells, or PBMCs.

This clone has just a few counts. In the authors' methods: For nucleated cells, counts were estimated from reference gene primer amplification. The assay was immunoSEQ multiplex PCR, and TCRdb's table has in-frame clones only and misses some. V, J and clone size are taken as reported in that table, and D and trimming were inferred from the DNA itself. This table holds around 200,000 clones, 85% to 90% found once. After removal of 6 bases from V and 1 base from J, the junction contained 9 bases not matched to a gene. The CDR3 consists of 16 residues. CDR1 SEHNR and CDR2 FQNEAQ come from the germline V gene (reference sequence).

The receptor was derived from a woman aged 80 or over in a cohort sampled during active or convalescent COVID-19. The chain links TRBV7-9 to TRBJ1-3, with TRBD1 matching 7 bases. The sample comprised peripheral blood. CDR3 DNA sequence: TGTGCCAGCAGTTTATCAACGACAGGGTCTGGAAACACCATATATTTT. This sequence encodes CASSLSTTGSGNTIYF.